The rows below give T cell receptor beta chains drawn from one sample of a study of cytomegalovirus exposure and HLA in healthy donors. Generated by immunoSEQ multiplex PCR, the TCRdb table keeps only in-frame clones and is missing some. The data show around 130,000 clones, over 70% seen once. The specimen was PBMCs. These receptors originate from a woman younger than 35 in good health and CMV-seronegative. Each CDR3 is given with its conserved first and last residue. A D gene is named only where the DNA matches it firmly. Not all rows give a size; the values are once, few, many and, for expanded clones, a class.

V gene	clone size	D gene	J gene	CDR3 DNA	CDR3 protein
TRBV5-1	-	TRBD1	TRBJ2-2	TGCGCCAGCAGCTCCGGGACAGGGGGCGACACCGGGGAGCTGTTTTTT	CASSSGTGGDTGELFF
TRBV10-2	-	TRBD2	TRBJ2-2	TGCGCCAGCACCGGTGGAGCGGGAGTCAGTCAGGGCGGGGAGCTGTTTTTT	CASTGGAGVSQGGELFF
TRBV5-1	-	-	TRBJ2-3	TGCGCCAGCGGGGCAGGCGATCTCACAGATACGCAGTATTTT	CASGAGDLTDTQYF
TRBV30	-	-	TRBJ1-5	TGTGCCTGGAGTGTATCGGGATACAGCAATCAGCCCCAGCATTTT	CAWSVSGYSNQPQHF
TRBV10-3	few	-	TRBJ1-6	TGTGCCATCAGTGAGCGCAACACCGAACCCCTCCACTTT	CAISERNTEPLHF
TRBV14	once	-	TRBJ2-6	TGTGCCAGCAGCCAAATCCCGCTAGACTCCTCTGGGGCCAACGTCCTGACTTTC	CASSQIPLDSSGANVLTF
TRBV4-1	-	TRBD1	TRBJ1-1	TGCGCCAGCAGCCAAGGACAGGGGAACACTGAAGCTTTCTTT	CASSQGQGNTEAFF
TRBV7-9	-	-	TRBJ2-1	TGTGCCAGCAGCCCCCCAACGGGTGACTACAATGAGCAGTTCTTC	CASSPPTGDYNEQFF
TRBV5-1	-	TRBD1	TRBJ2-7	TGCGCCAGCAGCGCCCAGGGGGCGCAAGGGTCCTCCTACGAGCAGTACTTC	CASSAQGAQGSSYEQYF
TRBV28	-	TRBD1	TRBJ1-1	TGTGCCAGCAGTCCTCCGGGACAGGAAAACACTGAAGCTTTCTTT	CASSPPGQENTEAFF
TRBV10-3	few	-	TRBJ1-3	TGTGCCATAGCCGGGAGAAGCTCTGGAAACACCATATATTTT	CAIAGRSSGNTIYF
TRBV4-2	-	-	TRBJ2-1	TGTGCCAGCAGCCAATGGGGAGAATACAATGAGCAGTTCTTC	CASSQWGEYNEQFF
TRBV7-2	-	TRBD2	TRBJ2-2	TGTGCCAGCACGAAGCGGGGGAACACCGGGGAGCTGTTTTTT	CASTKRGNTGELFF
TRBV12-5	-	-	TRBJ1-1	TGTGCTAGTGGTTCCTATCCCCCGAACACTGAAGCTTTCTTT	CASGSYPPNTEAFF
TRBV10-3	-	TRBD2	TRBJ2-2	TGTGCCATCGGGGGTAGCGGGAGTTCGGTCACCGGGGAGCTGTTTTTT	CAIGGSGSSVTGELFF
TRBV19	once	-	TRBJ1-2	TGTGCCAGTAGTACTTTGAGCACAACCGAGACAGGCTACACCTTC	CASSTLSTTETGYTF
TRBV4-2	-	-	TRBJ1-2	TGTGCCAGCAGCCAAGCCCTGGGAAGGGGCGGCTATGGCTACACCTTC	CASSQALGRGGYGYTF
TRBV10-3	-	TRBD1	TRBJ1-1	TGTGCCGTCGGGACAGCCACTGAAGCTTTCTTT	CAVGTATEAFF
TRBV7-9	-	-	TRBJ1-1	TGTGCCAGCGGACGACTGGACAGGAACACTGAAGCTTTCTTT	CASGRLDRNTEAFF
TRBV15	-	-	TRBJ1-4	TGTGCCACCAGCAGAGATCCGGGACTTAATGAAAAACTGTTTTTT	CATSRDPGLNEKLFF